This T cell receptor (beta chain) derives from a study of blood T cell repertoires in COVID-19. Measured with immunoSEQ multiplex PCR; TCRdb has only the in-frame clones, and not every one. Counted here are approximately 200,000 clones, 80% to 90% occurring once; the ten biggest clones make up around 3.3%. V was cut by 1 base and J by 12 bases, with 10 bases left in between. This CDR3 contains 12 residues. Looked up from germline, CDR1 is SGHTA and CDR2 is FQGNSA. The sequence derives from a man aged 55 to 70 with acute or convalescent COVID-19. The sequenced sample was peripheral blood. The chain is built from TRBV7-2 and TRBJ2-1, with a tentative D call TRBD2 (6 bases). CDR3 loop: CASSLGGVGQFF. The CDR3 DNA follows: TGTGCCAGCAGCTTAGGGGGGGTCGGGCAGTTCTTC.